Shown below are 16 T cell receptor beta chains from a single sample sequenced in a study of blood T cell repertoires in COVID-19. The data were produced by immunoSEQ multiplex PCR, yet TCRdb's version contains in-frame clones alone and is incomplete. The top ten clones hold 3.9% of a sample with 100,000 or so clones, over 80% of them seen once. Material: peripheral blood. Source of these receptors: a woman aged 45-65 years in a cohort sampled during active COVID-19.

The J gene is TRBJ1-1, the V gene TRBV24-1; possibly TRBD1 for D (5 bases). The germline CDR1 and CDR2 sequences are KGHDR and SFDVKD. This CDR3 has 10 residues. The V gene lost 9 bases and the J gene lost 6 bases, with 7 bases spanning the gap. The CDR3: CATQGAEAFF. The CDR3 nucleotides read TGTGCCACCCAGGGTGCTGAAGCTTTCTTT.

The genes are TRBV28 and TRBJ1-3; D not resolved. V was cut by 5 bases and J by 0 bases, with 20 bases left in between. CDR3 size: 18 residues. Per the germline V gene, CDR1 is MDHEN and CDR2 is SYDVKM. The CDR3 loop is CASSPSGSGYSSGNTIYF. Written as DNA, the CDR3 is TGTGCCAGCAGTCCCTCGGGTAGCGGCTATAGCTCTGGAAACACCATATATTTT.

The chain recombines TRBV2 with TRBJ1-1, with D possibly matching TRBD1 (5 bases). Germline CDR1 is SNHLY and CDR2 is FYNNEI. The CDR3 sequence is 13 residues long. Trimming took 5 bases from V and 4 from J, leaving 11 bases between them. The CDR3 bases are TGTGCCAGCAGTATCGGGGGAATCACTGAAGCTTTCTTT. Protein product: CASSIGGITEAFF.

This clone was seen only once. The chain links TRBV11-3 to TRBJ2-1; D possibly corresponds to TRBD2 (6 bases). CDR3 length: 16 amino acids. The germline V gene has CDR1 SGHNT and CDR2 YENEEA. The V gene lost 5 bases and the J gene lost 0 bases, with 14 bases spanning the gap. CDR3 nucleotide sequence: TGTGCCAGCAGCGAGCAGGGAGGAAGCTCCTACAATGAGCAGTTCTTC. It is translated as CASSEQGGSSYNEQFF.

The chain joins TRBV19 to TRBJ2-5; D might be TRBD2 (5 bases). Germline lookup yields CDR1 LNHDA and CDR2 SQIVND (reference sequence). This CDR3 is 13 amino acids long. The germline V and J ends were trimmed by 6 bases and 2 bases, with 10 bases remaining between them. The CDR3 DNA reads TGTGCCAGTAGAGCCGGGATTCAAGAGACCCAGTACTTC. Protein product: CASRAGIQETQYF.

The chain links TRBV6-5 to TRBJ1-4; tentatively, D is TRBD1 (5 bases). The CDR3 contains 14 residues. V lost 8 bases, J lost 4 bases, and 14 bases lay in between. Germline CDR1 and CDR2: MNHEY and SVGAGI. The CDR3 DNA sequence: TGTGCCAGCGGTTCGGGACTTCTTAATGAAAAACTGTTTTTT. Amino acids: CASGSGLLNEKLFF.

The rearrangement links TRBV3-1 (or the pseudogene TRBV3-2) to TRBJ1-3; D is unclear. This CDR3 has 14 amino acids. V lost 8 bases, J lost 3 bases, and 14 bases lay in between. Germline V CDR1 and CDR2: LGHDT, YNNKEL (reference sequence). CDR3: CASSNGAFGNTIYF. The CDR3 region has the DNA TGTGCCAGCTCAAACGGAGCCTTTGGAAACACCATATATTTT.

Notes on this clone: Other DNA sequences of this sample code for an identical CDR3. The rearrangement joins TRBV4-1 to TRBJ2-2; 7 bases agree with TRBD1. The CDR3 sequence is 15 residues long. V shed 2 bases, J shed 3 bases, and the junction held 3 bases outside the gene matches. Germline V gives CDR1 MGHRA, CDR2 YSYEKL. The CDR3: CASSQPDRDTGELFF. The CDR3 nucleotides are TGCGCCAGCAGCCAACCTGACAGGGACACCGGGGAGCTGTTTTTT.

The rearrangement joins TRBV5-8 to TRBJ1-1, with TRBD1 as a possible D gene (5 bases). The CDR3 is 13 amino acids. Germline CDR1 is SGHTS and CDR2 is YDEGEE. V was clipped by 1 base and J by 5 bases, with 9 bases between them. CDR3 sequence (DNA): TGTGCCAGCAGCTTGTTAGGGGATACTGAAGCTTTCTTT. The encoded protein is CASSLLGDTEAFF.

This chain links TRBV7-9 with TRBJ2-1; possible D gene TRBD2, 6 bases. Trimming removed 0 bases from V and 10 bases from J, with 10 bases in between. Germline lookup yields CDR1 SEHNR and CDR2 FQNEAQ (reference sequence). The CDR3 totals 13 residues. CDR3 DNA sequence: TGTGCCAGCAGCTTAGCAGGGACTGGCGAGCAGTTCTTC. Its translation: CASSLAGTGEQFF.

This chain links TRBV6-1 with TRBJ2-5, with TRBD2 identical over 10 bases. Germline V gene lookup returns CDR1 MNHNS and CDR2 SASEGT. Trimming at V came to 0 bases and at J to 5 bases, leaving 6 bases not matched to a gene. This CDR3 contains 16 residues. CDR3 coding DNA: TGTGCCAGCAGTGAAGCGAGTAGCGGGGGGTATGAGACCCAGTACTTC. It codes for CASSEASSGGYETQYF.

The chain couples TRBV9 to TRBJ1-4; possibly TRBD1 for D (5 bases). CDR1 is SGDLS, CDR2 YYNGEE, per germline. Trimming took off 0 bases at V and 6 bases at J, with 9 bases between the two ends. The CDR3 spans 14 residues. DNA for the CDR3: TGTGCCAGCAGCGTAGCGGCAGGGCATGAAAAACTGTTTTTT. This gives the protein CASSVAAGHEKLFF.

This chain connects TRBV19 to TRBJ2-7; TRBD2 matches at 9 bases. Trimming at V came to 4 bases and at J to 2 bases, leaving 6 bases not matched to a gene. The germline CDR1 and CDR2 sequences are LNHDA and SQIVND (reference sequence). CDR3 length: 15 residues. The DNA of the CDR3 is TGTGCCAGTAGTAGGGCGGGGGGGCTCCCCTACGAGCAGTACTTC. Protein sequence: CASSRAGGLPYEQYF.

V is TRBV5-6 and J is TRBJ1-2; unclear D gene. The CDR3 is 16 amino acids. Germline V gene data show CDR1 as SGHDT and CDR2 as YYEEEE. V was clipped by 1 base and J by 0 bases, with 13 bases between them. In DNA, the CDR3 is TGTGCCAGCAGCTTGCCGGGGAGATTCTCTAACTATGGCTACACCTTC. This codes for CASSLPGRFSNYGYTF.

The chain combines TRBV18 with TRBJ2-3, with TRBD2 as a possible D gene (6 bases). The length of the CDR3 is 17 residues. V lost 2 bases and J lost 1, with 16 bases in between. Germline lookup yields CDR1 KGHSH and CDR2 LQKENI. The CDR3 is CASSPTPAGGGTDTQYF. The CDR3 coding sequence is TGTGCCAGCTCACCAACCCCAGCGGGTGGGGGCACAGATACGCAGTATTTT.

This clone was counted a few times. The chain is built from TRBV7-2 and TRBJ2-1; 7 bases fit TRBD2. J gave up 0 bases and V 5 bases, and 4 bases lay outside the gene matches. Germline V gives CDR1 SGHTA, CDR2 FQGNSA. The CDR3 consists of 15 residues. The CDR3 loop is CASSEAGLSYNEQFF. In DNA form, the CDR3 reads TGTGCCAGCAGCGAAGCGGGACTCTCCTACAATGAGCAGTTCTTC.